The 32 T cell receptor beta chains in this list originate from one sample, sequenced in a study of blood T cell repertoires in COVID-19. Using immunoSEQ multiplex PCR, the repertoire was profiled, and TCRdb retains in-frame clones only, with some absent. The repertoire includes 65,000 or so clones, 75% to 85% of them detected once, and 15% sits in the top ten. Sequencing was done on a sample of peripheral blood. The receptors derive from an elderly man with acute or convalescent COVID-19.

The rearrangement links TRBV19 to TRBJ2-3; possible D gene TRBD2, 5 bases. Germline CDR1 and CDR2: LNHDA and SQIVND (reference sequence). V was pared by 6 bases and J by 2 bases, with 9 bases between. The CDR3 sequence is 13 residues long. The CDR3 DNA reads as TGTGCCAGTAGCGGGATCGCCACAGATACGCAGTATTTT. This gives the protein CASSGIATDTQYF.

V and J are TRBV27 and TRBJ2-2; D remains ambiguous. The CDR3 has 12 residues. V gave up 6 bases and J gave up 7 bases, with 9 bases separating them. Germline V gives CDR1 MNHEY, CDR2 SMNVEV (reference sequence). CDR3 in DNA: TGTGCCAGCAGCCGAACCAGCGGGGAGCTGTTTTTT. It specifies CASSRTSGELFF.

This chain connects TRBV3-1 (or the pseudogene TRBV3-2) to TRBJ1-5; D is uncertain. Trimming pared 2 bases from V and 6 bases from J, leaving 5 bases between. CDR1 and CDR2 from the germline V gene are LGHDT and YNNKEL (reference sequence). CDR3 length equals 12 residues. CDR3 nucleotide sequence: TGTGCCAGCAGCCAACGTAGTCAGCCCCAGCATTTT. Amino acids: CASSQRSQPQHF.

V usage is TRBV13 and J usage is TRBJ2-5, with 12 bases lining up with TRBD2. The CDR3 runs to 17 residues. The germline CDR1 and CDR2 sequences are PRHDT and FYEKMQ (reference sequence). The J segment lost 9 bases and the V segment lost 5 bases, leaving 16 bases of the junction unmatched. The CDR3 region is CASSRRTSGAPNRAQYF. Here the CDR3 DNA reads TGTGCCAGCAGCCGCCGGACTAGCGGGGCGCCCAATAGGGCCCAGTACTTC. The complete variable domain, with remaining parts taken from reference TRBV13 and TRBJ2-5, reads AAGVIQSPRHLIKEKRETATLKCYPIPRHDTVYWYQQGPGQDPQFLISFYEKMQSDKGSIPDRFSAQQFSDYHSELNMSSLELGDSALYFCASSRRTSGAPNRAQYFGPGTRLLVL.

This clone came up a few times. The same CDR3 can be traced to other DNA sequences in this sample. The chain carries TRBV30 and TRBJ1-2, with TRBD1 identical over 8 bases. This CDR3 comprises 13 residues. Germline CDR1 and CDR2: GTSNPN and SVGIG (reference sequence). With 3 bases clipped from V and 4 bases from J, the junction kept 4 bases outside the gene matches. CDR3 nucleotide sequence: TGTGCCTGGAGCCGGGACAGGCCCTATGGCTACACCTTC. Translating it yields CAWSRDRPYGYTF.

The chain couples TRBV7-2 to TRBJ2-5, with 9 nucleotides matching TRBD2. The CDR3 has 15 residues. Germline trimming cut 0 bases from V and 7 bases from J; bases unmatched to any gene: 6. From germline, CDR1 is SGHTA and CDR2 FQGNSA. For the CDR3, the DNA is TGTGCCAGCAGCTTAGCCCTAGCGGGGAAGTCGACCCAGTACTTC. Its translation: CASSLALAGKSTQYF.

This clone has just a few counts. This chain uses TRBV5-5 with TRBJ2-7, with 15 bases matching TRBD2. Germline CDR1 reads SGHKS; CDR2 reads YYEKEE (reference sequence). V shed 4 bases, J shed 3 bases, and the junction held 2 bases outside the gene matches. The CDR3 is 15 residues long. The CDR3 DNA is TGTGCCAGCAGCCGGGGACTAGCGGGGGGCTACGAGCAGTACTTC. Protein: CASSRGLAGGYEQYF.

CDR3 loop: CAISSGTGNYGYTF. The CDR3 DNA reads as TGTGCCATCAGTTCTGGGACAGGGAACTATGGCTACACCTTC. The chain is built from TRBV10-3 and TRBJ1-2; TRBD1 agrees at 9 bases. The trim removed 5 bases at V and 2 bases at J, leaving 3 bases unmatched. The CDR3 totals 14 residues. The germline V gene encodes CDR1 ENHRY and CDR2 SYGVKD.

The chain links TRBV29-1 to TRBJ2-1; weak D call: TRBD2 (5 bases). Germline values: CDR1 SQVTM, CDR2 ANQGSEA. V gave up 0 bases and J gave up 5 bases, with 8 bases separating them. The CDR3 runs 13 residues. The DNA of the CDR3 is TGCAGCGTTGAAGATTGGCGGGACAATGAGCAGTTCTTC. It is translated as CSVEDWRDNEQFF.

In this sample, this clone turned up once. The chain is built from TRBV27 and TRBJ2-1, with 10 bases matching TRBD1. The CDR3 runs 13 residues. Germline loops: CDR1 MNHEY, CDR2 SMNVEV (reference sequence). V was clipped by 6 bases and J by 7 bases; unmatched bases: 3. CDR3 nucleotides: TGTGCCAGCAGGGGACAGGGGTGGAATGAGCAGTTCTTC. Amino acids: CASRGQGWNEQFF.

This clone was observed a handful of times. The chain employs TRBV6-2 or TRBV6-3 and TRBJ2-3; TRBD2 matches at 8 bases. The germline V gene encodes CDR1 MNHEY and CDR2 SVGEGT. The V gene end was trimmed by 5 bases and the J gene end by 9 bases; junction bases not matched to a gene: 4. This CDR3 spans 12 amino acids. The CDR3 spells CASSTGGQTQYF. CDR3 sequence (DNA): TGTGCCAGCAGTACGGGGGGGCAGACGCAGTATTTT.

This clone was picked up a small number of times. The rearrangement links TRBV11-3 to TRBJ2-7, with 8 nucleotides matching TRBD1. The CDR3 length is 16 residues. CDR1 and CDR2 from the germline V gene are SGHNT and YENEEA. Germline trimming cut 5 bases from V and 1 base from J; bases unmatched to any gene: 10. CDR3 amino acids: CASSPGQGKISYEQYF. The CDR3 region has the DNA TGTGCCAGCAGCCCCGGACAGGGAAAGATTTCCTACGAGCAGTACTTC.

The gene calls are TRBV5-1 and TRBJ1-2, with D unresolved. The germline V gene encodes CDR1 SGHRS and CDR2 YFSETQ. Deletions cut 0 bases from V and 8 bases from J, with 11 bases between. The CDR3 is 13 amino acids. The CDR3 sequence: CASSLAGEEGYTF. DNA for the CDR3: TGCGCCAGCAGCTTGGCCGGAGAGGAAGGCTACACCTTC.

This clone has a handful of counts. CDR3 sequence: CASSQLQGSNYGYTF. The CDR3, as DNA: TGCGCCAGCAGCCAACTACAGGGTTCTAACTATGGCTACACCTTC. This chain links TRBV4-1 with TRBJ1-2, with a possible D match to TRBD1 (6 bases). The germline V and J ends were trimmed by 2 bases and 0 bases, with 10 bases remaining between them. This CDR3 has 15 amino acids. Germline CDR1 is MGHRA and CDR2 is YSYEKL.

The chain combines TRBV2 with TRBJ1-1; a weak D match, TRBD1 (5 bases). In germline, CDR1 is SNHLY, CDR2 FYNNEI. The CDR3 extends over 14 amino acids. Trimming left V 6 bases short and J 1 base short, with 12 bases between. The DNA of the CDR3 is TGTGCCAGCAGGACACACAGGAGGAACACTGAAGCTTTCTTT. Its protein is CASRTHRRNTEAFF.

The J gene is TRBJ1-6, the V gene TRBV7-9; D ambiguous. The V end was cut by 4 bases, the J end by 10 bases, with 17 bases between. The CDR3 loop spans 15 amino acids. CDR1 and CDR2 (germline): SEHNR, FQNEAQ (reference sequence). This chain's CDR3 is CASSSRPGSGSPLHF. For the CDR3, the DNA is TGTGCCAGCAGCTCACGACCGGGGTCCGGGTCACCCCTCCACTTT.

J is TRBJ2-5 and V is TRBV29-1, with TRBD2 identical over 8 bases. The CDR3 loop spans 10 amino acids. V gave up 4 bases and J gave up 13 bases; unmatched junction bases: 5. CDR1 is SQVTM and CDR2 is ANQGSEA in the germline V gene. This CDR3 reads CSVVGGGLYF. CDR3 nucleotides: TGCAGCGTTGTTGGCGGGGGGCTGTACTTC. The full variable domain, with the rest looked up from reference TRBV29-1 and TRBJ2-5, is SAVISQKPSRDICQRGTSLTIQCQVDSQVTMMFWYRQQPGQSLTLIATANQGSEATYESGFVIDKFPISRPNLTFSTLTVSNMSPEDSSIYLCSVVGGGLYFGPGTRLLVL.

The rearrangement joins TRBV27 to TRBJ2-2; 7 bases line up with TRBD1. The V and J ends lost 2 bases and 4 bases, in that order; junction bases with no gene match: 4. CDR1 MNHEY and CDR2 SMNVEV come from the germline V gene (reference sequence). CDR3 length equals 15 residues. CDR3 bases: TGTGCCAGCAGTTTAACAAGGGGGCTCACCGGGGAGCTGTTTTTT. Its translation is CASSLTRGLTGELFF.

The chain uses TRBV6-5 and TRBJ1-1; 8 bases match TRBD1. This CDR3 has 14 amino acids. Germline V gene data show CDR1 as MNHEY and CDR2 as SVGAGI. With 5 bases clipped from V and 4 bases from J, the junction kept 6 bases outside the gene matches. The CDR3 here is CASSLTGVGTEAFF. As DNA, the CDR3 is TGTGCCAGCAGTCTGACAGGGGTGGGCACTGAAGCTTTCTTT.

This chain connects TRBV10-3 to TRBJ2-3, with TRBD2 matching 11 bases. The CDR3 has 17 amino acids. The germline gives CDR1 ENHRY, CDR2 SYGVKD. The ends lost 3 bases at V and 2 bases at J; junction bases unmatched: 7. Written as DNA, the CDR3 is TGTGCCATCAGTGAAGAACTAGCGGGGGAGCCCACAGATACGCAGTATTTT. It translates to CAISEELAGEPTDTQYF.

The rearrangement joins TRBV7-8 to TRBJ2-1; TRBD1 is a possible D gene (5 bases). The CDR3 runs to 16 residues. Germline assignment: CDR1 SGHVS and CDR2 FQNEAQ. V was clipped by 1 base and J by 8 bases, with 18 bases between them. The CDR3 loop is CASSLVGGAIVYEQFF. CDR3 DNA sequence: TGTGCCAGCAGCTTAGTAGGTGGGGCGATTGTATATGAGCAGTTCTTC.

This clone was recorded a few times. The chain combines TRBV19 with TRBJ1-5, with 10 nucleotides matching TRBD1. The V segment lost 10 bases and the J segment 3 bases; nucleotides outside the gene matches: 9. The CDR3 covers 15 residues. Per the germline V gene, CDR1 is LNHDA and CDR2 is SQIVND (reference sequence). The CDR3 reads CATTRDRGYNQPQHF. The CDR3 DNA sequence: TGTGCCACCACCCGGGACAGGGGATACAATCAGCCCCAGCATTTT.

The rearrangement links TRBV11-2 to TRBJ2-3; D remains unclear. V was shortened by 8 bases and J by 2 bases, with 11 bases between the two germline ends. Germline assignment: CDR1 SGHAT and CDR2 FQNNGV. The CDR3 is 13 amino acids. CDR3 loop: CASAVGTTDTQYF. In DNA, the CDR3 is TGTGCCAGCGCTGTGGGCACCACAGATACGCAGTATTTT.

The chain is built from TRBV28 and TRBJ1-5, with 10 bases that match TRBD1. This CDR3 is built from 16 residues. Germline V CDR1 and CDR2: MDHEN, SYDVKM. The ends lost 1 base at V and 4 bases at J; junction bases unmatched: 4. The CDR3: CASSLSGTGANQPQHF. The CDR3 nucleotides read TGTGCCAGCAGTTTATCCGGGACAGGGGCTAATCAGCCCCAGCATTTT.

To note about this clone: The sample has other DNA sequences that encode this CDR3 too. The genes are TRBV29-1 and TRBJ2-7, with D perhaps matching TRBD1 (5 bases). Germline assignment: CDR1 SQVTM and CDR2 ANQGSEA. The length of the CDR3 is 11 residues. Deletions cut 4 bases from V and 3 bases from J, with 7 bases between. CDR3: CSVGGYYEQYF. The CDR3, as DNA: TGCAGCGTTGGGGGCTACTACGAGCAGTACTTC.

CDR3 in DNA: TGTGCCAGCAGTGGGACAGGGATACCCTACGAGCAGTACTTC. Residues: CASSGTGIPYEQYF. The chain combines TRBV2 with TRBJ2-7; 8 bases fit TRBD1. Trimming removed 4 bases from V and 2 bases from J; junction bases left unmatched: 4. CDR3 length: 14 residues. The germline V gene encodes CDR1 SNHLY and CDR2 FYNNEI.

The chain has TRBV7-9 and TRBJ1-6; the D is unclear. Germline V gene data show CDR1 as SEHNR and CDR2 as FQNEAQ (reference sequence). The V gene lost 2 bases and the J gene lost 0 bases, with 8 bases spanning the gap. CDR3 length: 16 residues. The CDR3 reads CASSLLSSSYNSPLHF. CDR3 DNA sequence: TGTGCCAGCAGCTTATTGAGTTCCTCCTATAATTCACCCCTCCACTTT.

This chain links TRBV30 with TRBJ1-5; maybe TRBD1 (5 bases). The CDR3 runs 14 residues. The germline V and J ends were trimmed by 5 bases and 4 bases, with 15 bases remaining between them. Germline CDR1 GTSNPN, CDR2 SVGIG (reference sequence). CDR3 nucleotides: TGTGCCTGGTCCCCACGACAGCTAAATCAGCCCCAGCATTTT. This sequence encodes CAWSPRQLNQPQHF.

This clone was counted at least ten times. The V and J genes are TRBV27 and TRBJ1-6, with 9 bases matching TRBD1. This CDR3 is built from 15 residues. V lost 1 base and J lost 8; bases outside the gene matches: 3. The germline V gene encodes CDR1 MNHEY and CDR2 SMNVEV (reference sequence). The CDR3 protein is CASSLLGQGDSPLHF. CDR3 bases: TGTGCCAGCAGTTTATTGGGACAGGGCGATTCACCCCTCCACTTT.

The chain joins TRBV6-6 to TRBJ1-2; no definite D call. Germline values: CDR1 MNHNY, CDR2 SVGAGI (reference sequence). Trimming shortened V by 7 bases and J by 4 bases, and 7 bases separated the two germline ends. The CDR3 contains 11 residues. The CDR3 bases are TGTGCCAGCACCCCCCGCTATGGCTACACCTTC. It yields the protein CASTPRYGYTF.

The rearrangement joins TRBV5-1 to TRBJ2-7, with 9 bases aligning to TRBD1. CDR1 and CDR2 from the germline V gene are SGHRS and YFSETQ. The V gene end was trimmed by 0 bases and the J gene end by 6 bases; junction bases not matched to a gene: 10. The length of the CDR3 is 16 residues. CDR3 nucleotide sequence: TGCGCCAGCAGCTTGGAATCCCCGGACAGGGGTGGCGAGCAGTACTTC. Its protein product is CASSLESPDRGGEQYF.

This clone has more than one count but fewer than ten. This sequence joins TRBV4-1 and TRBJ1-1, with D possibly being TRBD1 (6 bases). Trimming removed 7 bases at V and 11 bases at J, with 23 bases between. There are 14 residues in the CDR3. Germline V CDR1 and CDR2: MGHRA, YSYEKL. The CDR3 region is CASTDTQGFGSAFF. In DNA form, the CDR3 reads TGCGCCAGCACCGATACACAGGGTTTTGGTTCGGCTTTCTTT.